This T cell receptor beta chain is from a study of T cell repertoires in cytomegalovirus infection. Study-level background: Evidence of both CMV infection and a matching HLA type came from public TCR beta signatures.

General observations from the study: Ex vivo, HLA-C-restricted CMV-specific TCR beta clonotypes prevailed over the rest of the response.

With regard to this clonotype: Its specificity is unknown.

Germline CDR1 reads SQVTM; CDR2 reads ANQGSEA. This CDR3 is 14 amino acids long. Trimming took off 4 bases at V and 1 base at J, with 13 bases between the two ends. Each CDR3 protein is one row after TCRdb ran MiXCR on the reads. The sample contains a few hundred thousand distinct CDR3 sequences, roughly 13% of which appear only once. Material: PBMCs. The chain is built from TRBV29-1 and TRBJ2-5; D uncertain. This TCR was recovered from a human donor in good health (CMV status not recorded). Some clones in this sample may be carry-over from other donors' samples. The CDR3: CSVAPVRLQETQYF. In DNA, the CDR3 is TGCAGCGTTGCCCCGGTTAGGCTCCAAGAGACCCAGTACTTC.